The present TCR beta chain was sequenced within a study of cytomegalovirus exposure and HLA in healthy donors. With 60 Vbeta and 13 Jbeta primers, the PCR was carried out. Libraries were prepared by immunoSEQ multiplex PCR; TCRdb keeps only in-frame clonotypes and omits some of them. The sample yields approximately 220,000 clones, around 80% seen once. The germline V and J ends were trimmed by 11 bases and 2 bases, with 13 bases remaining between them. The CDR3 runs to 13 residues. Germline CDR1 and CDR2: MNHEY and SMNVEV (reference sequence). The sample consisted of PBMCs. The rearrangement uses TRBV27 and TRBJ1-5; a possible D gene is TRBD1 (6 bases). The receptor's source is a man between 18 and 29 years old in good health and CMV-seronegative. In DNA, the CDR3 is TGTGCCTCACGCAGGGGTGGCAATCAGCCCCAGCATTTT. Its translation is CASRRGGNQPQHF.